These 19 T cell receptor beta chains came from one sample sequenced in a study of T cells after yellow fever vaccination. TCRdb analysed the 5' RACE reads with MiXCR anew, one entry per CDR3 protein. The sample comprises about 300,000 distinct CDR3 sequences, roughly 4% of which are singletons, and approximately 24% rests with the top ten. This sample comprised PBMCs, obtained 5 days after the yellow fever booster vaccination. The receptors stem from a man aged 18 to 30 who received the YFV17D yellow fever vaccine.

The rearrangement links TRBV4-1 to TRBJ2-5; maybe TRBD2 (6 bases). Germline CDR1 and CDR2: MGHRA and YSYEKL. The V gene lost 0 bases and the J gene lost 2 bases, with 13 bases spanning the gap. The CDR3 has 16 residues. In DNA, the CDR3 is TGCGCCAGCAGCCAAGATGTACTAGCCGGGCAAGAGACCCAGTACTTC. This gives the protein CASSQDVLAGQETQYF.

This clonotype was seen repeatedly, ten times or more. CDR3 region: CASSVGGWGGEQFF. The CDR3 DNA follows: TGTGCCAGCAGCGTAGGAGGCTGGGGGGGTGAGCAGTTCTTC. This chain connects TRBV9 to TRBJ2-1; 7 bases are shared with TRBD2. Trimming at V came to 0 bases and at J to 9 bases, leaving 6 bases not matched to a gene. The CDR3 extends over 14 amino acids. Germline loops: CDR1 SGDLS, CDR2 YYNGEE.

This chain connects TRBV6-5 to TRBJ2-3; a possible D gene is TRBD1 (5 bases). The CDR3 runs 15 residues. Germline V CDR1 and CDR2: MNHEY, SVGAGI. The ends were cut back, 9 bases at V and 2 bases at J, with 18 bases in the middle. The CDR3 here is CARRTLESLTDTQYF. The CDR3 nucleotides read TGTGCCAGAAGGACATTGGAGTCTCTCACAGATACGCAGTATTTT.

The chain is built from TRBV5-1 and TRBJ2-7, with 8 bases matching TRBD2. J lost 5 bases, V lost 4 bases, and 5 bases had no gene match. Germline assignment: CDR1 SGHRS and CDR2 YFSETQ. The CDR3 runs to 13 residues. CDR3 coding DNA: TGCGCCAGCAGCCCGGCGGGGGGCGACGAGCAGTACTTC. Its protein product is CASSPAGGDEQYF.

This clonotype was picked up a small number of times. The V call is TRBV7-2, the J call TRBJ2-1, with TRBD1 matching over 10 bases. Trimming took 9 bases from V and 6 from J; bases not matched to a gene: 8. CDR1 and CDR2 (germline): SGHTA, FQGNSA. This CDR3 contains 14 residues. CDR3 in DNA: TGTGCCAGTTCCCGGGACAGGGGATCCAATGAGCAGTTCTTC. Translation gives CASSRDRGSNEQFF. Full variable domain (rest looked up from reference TRBV7-2 and TRBJ2-1): GAGVSQSPSNKVTEKGKDVELRCDPISGHTALYWYRQSLGQGLEFLIYFQGNSAPDKSGLPSDRFSAERTGGSVSTLTIQRTQQEDSAVYLCASSRDRGSNEQFFGPGTRLTVL.

V and J are TRBV6-5 and TRBJ1-3, with D unresolved. From germline, CDR1 is MNHEY and CDR2 SVGAGI. The CDR3 is 14 residues long. Trimming pared 6 bases from V and 0 bases from J, leaving 9 bases between. CDR3 in DNA: TGTGCCAGCAGGGCACGGAGCTCTGGAAACACCATATATTTT. Its translation: CASRARSSGNTIYF.

The chain uses TRBV18 and TRBJ2-5, with 9 bases aligning to TRBD1. The CDR3 is 15 amino acids. J lost 5 bases, V lost 5 bases, and 9 bases had no gene match. The germline gives CDR1 KGHSH, CDR2 LQKENI. In nucleotides, the CDR3 is TGTGCCAGCTCAGTCGGGACAGGGACCGGCGAGACCCAGTACTTC. It encodes CASSVGTGTGETQYF.

This clonotype was counted ten times or more. The CDR3 is CASSPLPAGGNEQFF. CDR3 coding DNA: TGTGCCAGCTCACCACTGCCAGCGGGGGGGAATGAGCAGTTCTTC. The J gene is TRBJ2-1, the V gene TRBV18, with 10 bases that match TRBD2. Germline V gene lookup returns CDR1 KGHSH and CDR2 LQKENI. V shed 1 base and J 7 bases; nucleotides not matched to a gene: 4. The CDR3 runs 15 residues. Together with reference TRBV18 and TRBJ2-1, the CDR3 gives the full variable domain: NAGVMQNPRHLVRRRGQEARLRCSPMKGHSHVYWYRQLPEEGLKFMVYLQKENIIDESGMPKERFSAEFPKEGPSILRIQQVVRGDSAAYFCASSPLPAGGNEQFFGPGTRLTVL.

The table lists this clonotype with a few counts. The chain links TRBV5-5 to TRBJ2-2; D is undetermined. The CDR3 totals 14 residues. The V gene lost 1 base and the J gene lost 4 bases, with 8 bases spanning the gap. Germline CDR1 SGHKS, CDR2 YYEKEE (reference sequence). CDR3: CASSLNSFTGELFF. The CDR3 DNA reads TGTGCCAGCAGCTTGAATTCATTCACCGGGGAGCTGTTTTTT.

This clonotype was seen repeatedly, ten times or more. The genes are TRBV27 and TRBJ1-1; no clear D. Per the germline V gene, CDR1 is MNHEY and CDR2 is SMNVEV (reference sequence). The CDR3 length is 12 residues. The V end lost 6 bases, the J end lost 0 bases, and 5 bases lay between the germline ends. CDR3 in DNA: TGTGCCAGCAGGACCCTGAACACTGAAGCTTTCTTT. As protein: CASRTLNTEAFF.

The rearrangement links TRBV20-1 to TRBJ1-2, with 8 positions matching TRBD1. The germline CDR1 and CDR2 sequences are DFQATT and SNEGSKA (reference sequence). The CDR3 is 13 amino acids. The V segment lost 3 bases and the J segment 4 bases; nucleotides outside the gene matches: 4. CDR3 bases: TGCAGTGCTAGTGGACAGGGTATCTATGGCTACACCTTC. Its translation: CSASGQGIYGYTF.

This clonotype was found a few times. The V call is TRBV29-1, the J call TRBJ2-1; 13 bases are shared with TRBD2. The ends lost 3 bases at V and 8 bases at J; junction bases unmatched: 7. The CDR3 extends over 15 amino acids. CDR1 and CDR2 from the germline V gene are SQVTM and ANQGSEA. This CDR3 reads CSVEILAGGSDEQFF. The CDR3, as DNA: TGCAGCGTTGAGATACTAGCGGGGGGGTCCGATGAGCAGTTCTTC.

This clonotype showed up many times. The J gene is TRBJ2-3, the V gene TRBV5-1; D gene uncertain. The CDR3 contains 11 residues. The V and J ends lost 3 bases and 5 bases respectively, with 4 bases between them. Germline lookup yields CDR1 SGHRS and CDR2 YFSETQ. The CDR3 reads CASSYLDTQYF. CDR3 nucleotides: TGCGCCAGCAGCTATTTAGATACGCAGTATTTT.

J is TRBJ2-6 and V is TRBV4-3; D gene unclear. CDR1 and CDR2 from the germline V gene are LGHNA and YSLEER. There are 14 residues in the CDR3. V lost 4 bases and J lost 4, with 8 bases in between. This CDR3 reads CASSPSLGANVLTF. CDR3 DNA: TGCGCCAGCAGCCCCTCGCTGGGGGCCAACGTCCTGACTTTC.

This clonotype was detected a few times. This chain joins TRBV15 and TRBJ1-1, with D possibly being TRBD1 (5 bases). The CDR3 has 15 amino acids. Between the trimmed V and J ends, which lost 1 base and 8 bases, there was a span of 17 bases. Germline loops: CDR1 LNHNV, CDR2 YYDKDF (reference sequence). The CDR3 DNA reads TGTGCCACCAGCAGAGTCTCCTCCGGGGCGGGAGAAGCTTTCTTT. This codes for CATSRVSSGAGEAFF.

This clonotype was observed a few times. The chain recombines TRBV6-5 with TRBJ1-1, with D tentatively TRBD1 (5 bases). V was pared by 2 bases and J by 2 bases, with 15 bases between. CDR3 length equals 16 residues. Germline lookup yields CDR1 MNHEY and CDR2 SVGAGI. In DNA form, the CDR3 reads TGTGCCAGCAGTTACAACACCCCAGGGATAAACACTGAAGCTTTCTTT. As protein: CASSYNTPGINTEAFF.

A few counts support this clonotype. The V and J genes are TRBV3-1 and TRBJ1-2; TRBD1 aligns across 8 bases. V lost 3 bases to trimming and J lost 0 bases; unmatched junction nucleotides: 12. The V gene's germline CDR1 is LGHDT and CDR2 YNNKEL (reference sequence). The CDR3 is made up of 18 amino acids. CDR3 amino acids: CASSHETGTGISNYGYTF. The CDR3 region has the DNA TGTGCCAGCAGCCACGAGACCGGGACAGGAATATCTAACTATGGCTACACCTTC.

This clonotype was seen repeatedly, ten times or more. The CDR3 spells CSARTRLAGGNEQFF. The CDR3 nucleotides read TGCAGTGCTCGTACCCGGCTAGCGGGGGGCAATGAGCAGTTCTTC. This chain uses TRBV20-1 with TRBJ2-1, with 11 bases aligning to TRBD2. The V gene end was trimmed by 5 bases and the J gene end by 6 bases; junction bases not matched to a gene: 9. Germline CDR1 DFQATT, CDR2 SNEGSKA (reference sequence). CDR3 length: 15 residues.

The sample holds many counts of this clonotype. The gene calls are TRBV5-1 and TRBJ1-1; a possible D gene is TRBD1 (6 bases). Between the trimmed V and J ends, which lost 3 bases and 3 bases, there was a span of 15 bases. Germline CDR1 and CDR2: SGHRS and YFSETQ. The CDR3 spans 15 residues. CDR3: CASSWGATGDTEAFF. The CDR3 nucleotides read TGCGCCAGCAGCTGGGGGGCTACGGGGGACACTGAAGCTTTCTTT.